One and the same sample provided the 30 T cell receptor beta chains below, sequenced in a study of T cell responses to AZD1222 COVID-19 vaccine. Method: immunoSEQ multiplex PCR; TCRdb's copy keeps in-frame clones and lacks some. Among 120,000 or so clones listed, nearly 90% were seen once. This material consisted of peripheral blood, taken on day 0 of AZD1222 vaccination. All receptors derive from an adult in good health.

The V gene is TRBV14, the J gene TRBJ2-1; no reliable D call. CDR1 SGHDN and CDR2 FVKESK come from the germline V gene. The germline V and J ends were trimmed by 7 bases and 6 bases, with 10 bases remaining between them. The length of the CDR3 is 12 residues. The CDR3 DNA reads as TGTGCCAGCACCCAGAGTGGCAATGAGCAGTTCTTC. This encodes CASTQSGNEQFF.

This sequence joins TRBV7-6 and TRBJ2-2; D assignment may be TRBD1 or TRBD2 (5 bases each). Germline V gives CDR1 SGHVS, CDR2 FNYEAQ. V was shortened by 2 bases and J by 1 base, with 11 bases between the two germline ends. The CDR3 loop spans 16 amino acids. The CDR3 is CASSLRGGGNTGELFF. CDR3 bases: TGTGCCAGCAGCTTACGGGGCGGAGGGAACACCGGGGAGCTGTTTTTT.

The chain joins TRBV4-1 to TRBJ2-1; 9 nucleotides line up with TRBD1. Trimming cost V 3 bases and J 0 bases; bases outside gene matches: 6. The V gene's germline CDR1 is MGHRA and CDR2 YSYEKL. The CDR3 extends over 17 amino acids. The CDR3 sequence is CASSQPNRGLSYNEQFF. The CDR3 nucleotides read TGCGCCAGCAGCCAGCCGAACAGGGGGCTCTCCTACAATGAGCAGTTCTTC.

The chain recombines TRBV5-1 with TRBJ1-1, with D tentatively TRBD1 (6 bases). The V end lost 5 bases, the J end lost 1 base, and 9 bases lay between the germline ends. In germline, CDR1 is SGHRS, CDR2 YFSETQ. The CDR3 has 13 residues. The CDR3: CASRPDRNTEAFF. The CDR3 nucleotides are TGCGCCAGCAGGCCGGACAGGAACACTGAAGCTTTCTTT.

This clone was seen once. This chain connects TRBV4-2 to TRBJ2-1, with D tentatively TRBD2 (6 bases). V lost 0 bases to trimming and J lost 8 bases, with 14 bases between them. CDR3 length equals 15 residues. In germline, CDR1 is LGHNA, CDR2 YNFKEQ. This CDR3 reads CASSQEWTPGDEQFF. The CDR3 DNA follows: TGTGCCAGCAGCCAAGAATGGACCCCGGGGGATGAGCAGTTCTTC.

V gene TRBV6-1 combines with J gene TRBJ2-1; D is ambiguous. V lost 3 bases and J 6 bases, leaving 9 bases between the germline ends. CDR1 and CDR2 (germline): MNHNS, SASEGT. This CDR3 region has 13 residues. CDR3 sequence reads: CASSDTWGNEQFF. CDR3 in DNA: TGTGCCAGCAGTGATACATGGGGCAATGAGCAGTTCTTC.

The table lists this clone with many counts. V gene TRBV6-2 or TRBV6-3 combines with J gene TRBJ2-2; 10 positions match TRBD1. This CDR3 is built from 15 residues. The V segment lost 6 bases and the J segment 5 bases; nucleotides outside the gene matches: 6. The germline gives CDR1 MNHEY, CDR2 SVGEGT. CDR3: CASSPGTGDTGELFF. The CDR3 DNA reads TGTGCCAGCAGCCCCGGGACAGGGGATACCGGGGAGCTGTTTTTT.

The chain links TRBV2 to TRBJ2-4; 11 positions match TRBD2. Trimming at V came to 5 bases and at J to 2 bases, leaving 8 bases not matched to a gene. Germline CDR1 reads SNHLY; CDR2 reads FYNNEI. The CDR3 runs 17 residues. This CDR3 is CASSTQLAGASKNIQYF. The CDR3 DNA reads TGTGCCAGCAGTACCCAACTAGCGGGGGCTTCCAAAAACATTCAGTACTTC.

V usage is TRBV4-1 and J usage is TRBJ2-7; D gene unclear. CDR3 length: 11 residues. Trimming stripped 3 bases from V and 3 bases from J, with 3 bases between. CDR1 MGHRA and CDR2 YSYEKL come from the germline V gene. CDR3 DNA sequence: TGCGCCAGCAGCCAGAACTACGAGCAGTACTTC. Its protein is CASSQNYEQYF.

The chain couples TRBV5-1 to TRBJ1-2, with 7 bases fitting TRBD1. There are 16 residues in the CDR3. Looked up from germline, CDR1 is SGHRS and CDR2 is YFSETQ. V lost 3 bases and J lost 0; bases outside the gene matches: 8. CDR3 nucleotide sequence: TGCGCCAGCAGCTACAGGACAGGTGAAACTAACTATGGCTACACCTTC. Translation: CASSYRTGETNYGYTF.

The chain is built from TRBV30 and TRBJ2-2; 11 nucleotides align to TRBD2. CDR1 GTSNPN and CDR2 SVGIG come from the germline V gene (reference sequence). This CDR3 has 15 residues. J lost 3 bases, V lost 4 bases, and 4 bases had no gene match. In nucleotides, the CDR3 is TGTGCCTGGACCATAGCGGGAGGGGACACCGGGGAGCTGTTTTTT. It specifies CAWTIAGGDTGELFF.

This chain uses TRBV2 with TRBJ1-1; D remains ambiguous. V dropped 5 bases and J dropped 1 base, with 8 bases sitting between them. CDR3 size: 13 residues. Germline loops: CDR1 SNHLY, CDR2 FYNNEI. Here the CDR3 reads CASSPAPNTEAFF. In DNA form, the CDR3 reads TGTGCCAGCAGTCCGGCTCCGAACACTGAAGCTTTCTTT.

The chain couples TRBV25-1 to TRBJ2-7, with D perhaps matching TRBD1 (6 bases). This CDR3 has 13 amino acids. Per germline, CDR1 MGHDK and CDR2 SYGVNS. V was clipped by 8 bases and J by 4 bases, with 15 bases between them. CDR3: CASSETGQYEQYF. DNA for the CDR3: TGTGCCAGCTCGGAAACGGGACAATACGAGCAGTACTTC.

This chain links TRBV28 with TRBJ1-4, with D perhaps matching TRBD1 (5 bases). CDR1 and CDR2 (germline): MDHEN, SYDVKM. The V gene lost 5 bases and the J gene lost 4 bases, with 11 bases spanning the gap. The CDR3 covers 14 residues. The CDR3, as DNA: TGTGCCAGCAGTAAAGGCCAGGGTAATGAAAAACTGTTTTTT. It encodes CASSKGQGNEKLFF.

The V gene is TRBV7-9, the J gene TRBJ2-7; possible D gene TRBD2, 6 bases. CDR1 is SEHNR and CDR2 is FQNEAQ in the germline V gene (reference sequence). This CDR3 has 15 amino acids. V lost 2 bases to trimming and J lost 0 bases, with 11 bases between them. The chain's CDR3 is CASSLRRGSSYEQYF. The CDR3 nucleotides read TGTGCCAGCAGCTTACGCCGGGGGTCCTCCTACGAGCAGTACTTC.

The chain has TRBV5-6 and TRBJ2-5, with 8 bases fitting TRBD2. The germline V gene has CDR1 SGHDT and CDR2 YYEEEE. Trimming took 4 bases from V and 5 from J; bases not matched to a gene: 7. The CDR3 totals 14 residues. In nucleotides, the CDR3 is TGTGCCAGCAGCCCAGCGGGGGTCGGGGAGACCCAGTACTTC. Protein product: CASSPAGVGETQYF.

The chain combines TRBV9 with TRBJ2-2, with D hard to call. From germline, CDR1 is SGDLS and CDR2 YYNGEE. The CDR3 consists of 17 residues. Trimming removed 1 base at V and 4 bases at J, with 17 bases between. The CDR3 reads CASSVLSQKTGTGELFF. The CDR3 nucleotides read TGTGCCAGCAGCGTACTCTCCCAAAAGACGGGCACCGGGGAGCTGTTTTTT.

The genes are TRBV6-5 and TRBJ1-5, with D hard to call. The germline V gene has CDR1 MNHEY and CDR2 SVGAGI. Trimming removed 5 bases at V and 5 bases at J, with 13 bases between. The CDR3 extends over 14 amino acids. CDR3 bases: TGTGCCAGCAGTCCGAGGAATAGGGATCAGCCCCAGCATTTT. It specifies CASSPRNRDQPQHF.

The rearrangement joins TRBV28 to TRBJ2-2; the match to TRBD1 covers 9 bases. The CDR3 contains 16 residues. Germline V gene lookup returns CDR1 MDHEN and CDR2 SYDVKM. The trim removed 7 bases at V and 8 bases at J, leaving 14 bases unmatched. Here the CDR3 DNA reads TGTGCCAGCACCTTAAGGACAGGGGACCTCTCGGGGGAGCTGTTTTTT. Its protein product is CASTLRTGDLSGELFF.

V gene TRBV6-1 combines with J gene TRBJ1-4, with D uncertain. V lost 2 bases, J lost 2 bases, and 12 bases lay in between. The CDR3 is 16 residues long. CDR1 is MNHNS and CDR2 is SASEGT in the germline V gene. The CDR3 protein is CASSESIPATNEKLFF. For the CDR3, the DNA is TGTGCCAGCAGTGAATCCATCCCGGCGACTAATGAAAAACTGTTTTTT.

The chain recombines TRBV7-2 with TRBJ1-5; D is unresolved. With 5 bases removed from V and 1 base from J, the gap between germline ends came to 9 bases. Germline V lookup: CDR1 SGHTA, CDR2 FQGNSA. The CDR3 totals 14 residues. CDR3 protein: CASSGDGSNQPQHF. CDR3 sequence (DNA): TGTGCCAGCAGCGGTGACGGGAGCAATCAGCCCCAGCATTTT.

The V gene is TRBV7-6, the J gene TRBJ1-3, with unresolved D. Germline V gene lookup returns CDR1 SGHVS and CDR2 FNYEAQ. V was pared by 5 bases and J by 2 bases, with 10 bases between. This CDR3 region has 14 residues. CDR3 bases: TGTGCCAGCAGCCCCGATCCGGCTGGAAACACCATATATTTT. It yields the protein CASSPDPAGNTIYF.

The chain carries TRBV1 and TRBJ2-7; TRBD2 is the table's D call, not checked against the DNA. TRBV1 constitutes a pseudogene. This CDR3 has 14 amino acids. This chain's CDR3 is CTSSHQRVTYEQYF. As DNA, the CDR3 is TGCACCAGCAGCCACCAGCGGGTAACCTACGAGCAGTACTTC.

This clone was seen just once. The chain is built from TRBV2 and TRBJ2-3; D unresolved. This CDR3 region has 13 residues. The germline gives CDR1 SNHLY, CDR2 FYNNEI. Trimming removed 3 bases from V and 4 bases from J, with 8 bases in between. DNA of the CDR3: TGTGCCAGCAGTGATTCCCTAGCAGATACGCAGTATTTT. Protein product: CASSDSLADTQYF. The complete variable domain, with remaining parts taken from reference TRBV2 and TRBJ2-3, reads EPEVTQTPSHQVTQMGQEVILRCVPISNHLYFYWYRQILGQKVEFLVSFYNNEISEKSEIFDDQFSVERPDGSNFTLKIRSTKLEDSAMYFCASSDSLADTQYFGPGTRLTVL.

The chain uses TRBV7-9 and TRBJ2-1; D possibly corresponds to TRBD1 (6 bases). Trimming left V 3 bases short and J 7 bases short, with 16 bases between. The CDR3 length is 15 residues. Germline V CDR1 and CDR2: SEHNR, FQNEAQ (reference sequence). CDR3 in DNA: TGTGCCAGCAGCTTTTTGCAGGGGACACGGAATGAGCAGTTCTTC. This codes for CASSFLQGTRNEQFF.

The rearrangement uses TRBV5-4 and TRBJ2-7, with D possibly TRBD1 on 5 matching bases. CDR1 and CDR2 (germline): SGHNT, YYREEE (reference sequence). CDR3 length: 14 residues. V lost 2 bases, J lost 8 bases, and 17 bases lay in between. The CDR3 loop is CASSLRQQNEKQYF. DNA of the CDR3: TGTGCCAGCAGCTTAAGACAGCAGAATGAGAAGCAGTACTTC. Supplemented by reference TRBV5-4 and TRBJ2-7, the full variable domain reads ETGVTQSPTHLIKTRGQQVTLRCSSQSGHNTVSWYQQALGQGPQFIFQYYREEENGRGNFPPRFSGLQFPNYSSELNVNALELDDSALYLCASSLRQQNEKQYFGPGTRLTVT.

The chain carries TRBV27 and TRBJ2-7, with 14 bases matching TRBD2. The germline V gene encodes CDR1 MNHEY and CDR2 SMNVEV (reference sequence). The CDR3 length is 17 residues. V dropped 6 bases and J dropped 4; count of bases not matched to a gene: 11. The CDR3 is CASRAGTSGRMGYEQYF. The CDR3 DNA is TGTGCCAGCAGAGCTGGGACTAGCGGGAGAATGGGGTACGAGCAGTACTTC.

The CDR3 here is CAWSSRANNQPQHF. In DNA form, the CDR3 reads TGTGCCTGGAGTTCCCGGGCCAATAATCAGCCCCAGCATTTT. The chain carries TRBV30 and TRBJ1-5; D remains ambiguous. The CDR3 loop spans 14 amino acids. Germline assignment: CDR1 GTSNPN and CDR2 SVGIG (reference sequence). Trimming left V 2 bases short and J 4 bases short, with 12 bases between.

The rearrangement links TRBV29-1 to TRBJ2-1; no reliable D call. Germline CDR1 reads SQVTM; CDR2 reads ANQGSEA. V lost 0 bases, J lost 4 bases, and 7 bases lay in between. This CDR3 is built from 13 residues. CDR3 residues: CSVEDSQYNEQFF. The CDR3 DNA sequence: TGCAGCGTTGAAGATTCCCAGTACAATGAGCAGTTCTTC.

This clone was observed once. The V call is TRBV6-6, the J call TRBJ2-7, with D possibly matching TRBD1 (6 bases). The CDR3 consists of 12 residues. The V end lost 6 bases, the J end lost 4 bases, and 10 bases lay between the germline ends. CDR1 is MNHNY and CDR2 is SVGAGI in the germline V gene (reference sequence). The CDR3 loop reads CASRQGLYEQYF. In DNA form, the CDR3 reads TGTGCCAGCAGGCAGGGGTTGTACGAGCAGTACTTC.